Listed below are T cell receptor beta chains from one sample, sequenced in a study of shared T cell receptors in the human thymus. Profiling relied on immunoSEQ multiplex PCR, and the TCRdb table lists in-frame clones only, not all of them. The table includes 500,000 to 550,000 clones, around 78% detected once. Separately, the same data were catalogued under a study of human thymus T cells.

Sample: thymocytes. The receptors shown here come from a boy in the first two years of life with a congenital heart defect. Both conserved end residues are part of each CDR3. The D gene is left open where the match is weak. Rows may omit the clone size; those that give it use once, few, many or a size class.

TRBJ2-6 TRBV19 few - CASSVGHGSGANVLTF TGTGCCAGTAGTGTTGGACATGGCTCTGGGGCCAACGTCCTGACTTTC
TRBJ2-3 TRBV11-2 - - CASSFDCDSEGTDTQYF TGTGCCAGCAGCTTTGATTGCGACAGCGAAGGGACAGATACGCAGTATTTT
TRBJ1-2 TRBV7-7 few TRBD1 CASSLTPKGQNNYGYTF TGTGCCAGCAGCCTAACACCAAAGGGACAGAACAACTATGGCTACACCTTC
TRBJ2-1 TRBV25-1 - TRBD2 CASSEAGGGPYNEQFF TGTGCCAGCAGTGAGGCGGGAGGGGGGCCCTACAATGAGCAGTTCTTC
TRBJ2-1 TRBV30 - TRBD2 CACSLAGGSRFF TGTGCCTGTAGTCTAGCGGGAGGGTCTCGGTTCTTC
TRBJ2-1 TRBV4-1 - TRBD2 CASSQSPTSLHNEQFF TGCGCCAGCAGCCAATCACCGACTAGCCTTCACAATGAGCAATTCTTC
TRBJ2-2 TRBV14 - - CASNRTAKGNTGELFF TGTGCCAGCAATAGGACAGCTAAGGGGAACACCGGGGAGCTGTTTTTT
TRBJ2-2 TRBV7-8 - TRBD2 CASSLCFPGLAGVDTGELFF TGTGCCAGCAGCTTGTGCTTCCCGGGACTAGCGGGTGTGGACACCGGGGAGCTGTTTTTT
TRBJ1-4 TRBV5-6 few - CASSFHRGTNEKLFF TGTGCCAGCAGCTTCCACCGAGGAACTAATGAAAAACTGTTTTTT
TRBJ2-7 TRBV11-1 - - CASSPGTAGGDEQYF TGTGCCAGCAGCCCCGGGACAGCCGGCGGGGACGAGCAGTACTTC
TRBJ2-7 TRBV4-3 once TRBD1 CASSQGTRDRGDYEQYF TGCGCCAGCAGCCAAGGTACGCGGGACAGGGGAGACTACGAGCAGTACTTC
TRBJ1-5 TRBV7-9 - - CASEYQPQHF TGTGCCAGCGAGTACCAGCCCCAGCATTTT
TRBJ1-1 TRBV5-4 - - CASSLVPGHFEAFF TGTGCCAGCAGCTTAGTCCCAGGGCATTTTGAAGCTTTCTTT
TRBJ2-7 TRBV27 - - CASRRLGLRSYEQYF TGTGCCAGCAGGCGCCTAGGACTAAGGTCCTACGAGCAGTACTTC
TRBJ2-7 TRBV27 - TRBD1 CASRGQRPYEQYF TGTGCCAGCAGGGGACAGCGACCCTACGAGCAGTACTTC
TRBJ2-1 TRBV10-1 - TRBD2 CASSGSSGRTLYNEQFF TGCGCCAGCAGTGGCTCTAGCGGGAGGACCCTTTACAATGAGCAGTTCTTC
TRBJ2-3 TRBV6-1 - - CASRQSTDTQYF TGTGCCAGCAGACAGAGCACAGATACGCAGTATTTT
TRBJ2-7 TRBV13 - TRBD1 CASSAVDRGAYEQYF TGTGCCAGCAGCGCTGTGGACAGGGGTGCCTACGAGCAGTACTTC
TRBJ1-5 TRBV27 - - CASTLRGDGNQPQHF TGTGCCAGCACCCTCCGGGGGGACGGCAATCAGCCCCAGCATTTT
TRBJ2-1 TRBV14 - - CASSQGGHGETEQFF TGTGCCAGCAGCCAAGGAGGGCATGGGGAGACTGAGCAGTTCTTC
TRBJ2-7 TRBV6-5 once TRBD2 CASSLGLAGYEQYF TGTGCCAGCAGTCTTGGACTAGCGGGCTACGAGCAGTACTTC
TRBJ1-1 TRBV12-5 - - CASGLVGVAAGKQAFF TGTGCTAGTGGTTTGGTCGGAGTGGCAGCAGGGAAGCAGGCTTTCTTT
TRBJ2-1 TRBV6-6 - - CASSYSNKGWNEQFF TGTGCCAGCAGTTACTCGAACAAGGGGTGGAATGAGCAGTTCTTC